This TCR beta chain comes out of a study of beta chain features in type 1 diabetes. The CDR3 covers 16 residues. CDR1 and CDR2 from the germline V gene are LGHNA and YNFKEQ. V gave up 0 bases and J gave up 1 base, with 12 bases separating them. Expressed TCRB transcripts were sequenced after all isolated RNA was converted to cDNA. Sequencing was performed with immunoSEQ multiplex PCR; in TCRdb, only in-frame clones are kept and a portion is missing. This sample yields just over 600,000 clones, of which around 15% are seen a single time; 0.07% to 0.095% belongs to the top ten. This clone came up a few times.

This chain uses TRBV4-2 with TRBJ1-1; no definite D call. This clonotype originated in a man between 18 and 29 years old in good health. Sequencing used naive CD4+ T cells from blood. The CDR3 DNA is TGTGCCAGCAGCCAAGACCGGTCAGCGACGAACACTGAAGCTTTCTTT. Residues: CASSQDRSATNTEAFF.